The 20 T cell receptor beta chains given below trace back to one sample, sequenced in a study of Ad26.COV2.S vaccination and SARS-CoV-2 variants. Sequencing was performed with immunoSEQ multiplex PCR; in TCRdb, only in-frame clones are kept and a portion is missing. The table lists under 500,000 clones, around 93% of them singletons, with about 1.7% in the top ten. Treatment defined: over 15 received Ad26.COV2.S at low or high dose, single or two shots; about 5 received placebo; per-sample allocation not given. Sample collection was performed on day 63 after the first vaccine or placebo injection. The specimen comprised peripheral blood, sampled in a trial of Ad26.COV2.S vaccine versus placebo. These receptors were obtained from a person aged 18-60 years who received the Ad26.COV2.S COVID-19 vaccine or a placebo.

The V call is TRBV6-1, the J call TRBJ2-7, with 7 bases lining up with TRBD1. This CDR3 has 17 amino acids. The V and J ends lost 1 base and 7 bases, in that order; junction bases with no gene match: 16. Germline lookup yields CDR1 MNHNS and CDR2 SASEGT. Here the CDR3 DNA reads TGTGCCAGCAGTGAAGTATTTGGGACAGCTCAGGGATATGAGCAGTACTTC. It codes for CASSEVFGTAQGYEQYF.

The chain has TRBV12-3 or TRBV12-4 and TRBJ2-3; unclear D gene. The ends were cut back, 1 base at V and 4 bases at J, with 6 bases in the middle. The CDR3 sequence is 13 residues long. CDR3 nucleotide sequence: TGTGCCAGCAGTTTAGTGGAAGCAGATACGCAGTATTTT. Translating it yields CASSLVEADTQYF.

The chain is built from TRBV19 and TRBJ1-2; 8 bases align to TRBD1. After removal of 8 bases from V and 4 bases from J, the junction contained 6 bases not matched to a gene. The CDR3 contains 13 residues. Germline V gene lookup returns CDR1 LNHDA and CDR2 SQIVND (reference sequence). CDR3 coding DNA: TGTGCCAGTCTCTCCGACAGGGGCTATGGCTACACCTTC. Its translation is CASLSDRGYGYTF. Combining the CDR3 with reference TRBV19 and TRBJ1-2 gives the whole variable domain DGGITQSPKYLFRKEGQNVTLSCEQNLNHDAMYWYRQDPGQGLRLIYYSQIVNDFQKGDIAEGYSVSREKKESFPLTVTSAQKNPTAFYLCASLSDRGYGYTFGSGTRLTVV.

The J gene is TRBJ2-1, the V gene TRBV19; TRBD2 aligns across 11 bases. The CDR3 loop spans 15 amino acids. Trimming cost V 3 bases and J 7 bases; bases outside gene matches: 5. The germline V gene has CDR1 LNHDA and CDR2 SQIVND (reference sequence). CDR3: CASSMISGGANEQFF. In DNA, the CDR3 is TGTGCCAGTAGTATGATTAGCGGGGGGGCGAATGAGCAGTTCTTC.

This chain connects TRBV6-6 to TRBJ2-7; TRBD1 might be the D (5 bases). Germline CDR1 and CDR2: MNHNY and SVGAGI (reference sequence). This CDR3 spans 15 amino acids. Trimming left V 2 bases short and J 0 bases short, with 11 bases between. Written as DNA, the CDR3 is TGTGCCAGCAGTTACGACAGTGTAAGCTCCTACGAGCAGTACTTC. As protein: CASSYDSVSSYEQYF.

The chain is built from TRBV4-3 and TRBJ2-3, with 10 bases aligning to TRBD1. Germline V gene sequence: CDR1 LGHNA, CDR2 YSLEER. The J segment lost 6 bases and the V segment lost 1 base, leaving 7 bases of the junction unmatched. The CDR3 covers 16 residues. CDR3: CASSQGGDRGWDTQYF. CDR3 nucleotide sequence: TGCGCCAGCAGCCAAGGCGGGGACAGGGGATGGGATACGCAGTATTTT.

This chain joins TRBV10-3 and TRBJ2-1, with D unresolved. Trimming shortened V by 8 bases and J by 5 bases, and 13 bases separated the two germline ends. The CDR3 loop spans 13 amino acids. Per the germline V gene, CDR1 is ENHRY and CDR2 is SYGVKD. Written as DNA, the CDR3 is TGTGCCATCGGGCAGGTGGGGAACAATGAGCAGTTCTTC. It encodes CAIGQVGNNEQFF.

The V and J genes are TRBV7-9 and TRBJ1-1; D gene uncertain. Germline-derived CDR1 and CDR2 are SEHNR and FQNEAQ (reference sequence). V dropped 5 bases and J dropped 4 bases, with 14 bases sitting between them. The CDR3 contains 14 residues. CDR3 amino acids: CASSHGKLVTEAFF. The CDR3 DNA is TGTGCCAGCAGCCACGGGAAGTTGGTCACTGAAGCTTTCTTT.

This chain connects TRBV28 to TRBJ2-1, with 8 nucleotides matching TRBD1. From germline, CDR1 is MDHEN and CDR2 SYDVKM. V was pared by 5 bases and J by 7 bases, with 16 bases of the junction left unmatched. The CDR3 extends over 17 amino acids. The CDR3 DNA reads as TGTGCCAGCAGTGCACCTAGATCAGGACAGGGCCGGAATGAGCAGTTCTTC. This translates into CASSAPRSGQGRNEQFF.

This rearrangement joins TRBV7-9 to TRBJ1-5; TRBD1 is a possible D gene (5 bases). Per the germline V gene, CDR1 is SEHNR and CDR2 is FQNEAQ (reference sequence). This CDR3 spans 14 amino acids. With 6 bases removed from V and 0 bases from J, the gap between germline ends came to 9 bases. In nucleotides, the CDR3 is TGTGCCAGCAGATCGGGACTTAGCAATCAGCCCCAGCATTTT. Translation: CASRSGLSNQPQHF. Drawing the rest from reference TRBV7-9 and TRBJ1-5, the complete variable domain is DTGVSQNPRHKITKRGQNVTFRCDPISEHNRLYWYRQTLGQGPEFLTYFQNEAQLEKSRLLSDRFSAERPKGSFSTLEIQRTEQGDSAMYLCASRSGLSNQPQHFGDGTRLSIL.

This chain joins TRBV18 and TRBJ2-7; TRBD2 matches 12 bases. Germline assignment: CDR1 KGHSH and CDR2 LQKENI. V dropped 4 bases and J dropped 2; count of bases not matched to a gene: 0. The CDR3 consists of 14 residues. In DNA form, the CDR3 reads TGTGCCAGCTCACGGACTAGCGGGACCTACGAGCAGTACTTC. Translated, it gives CASSRTSGTYEQYF.

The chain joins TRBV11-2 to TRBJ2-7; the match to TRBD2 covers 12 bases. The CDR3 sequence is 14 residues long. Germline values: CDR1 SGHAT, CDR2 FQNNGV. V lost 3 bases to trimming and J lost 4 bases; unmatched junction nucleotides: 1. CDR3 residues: CASSLTSGGYEQYF. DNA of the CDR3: TGTGCCAGCAGCTTGACTAGCGGGGGTTACGAGCAGTACTTC.

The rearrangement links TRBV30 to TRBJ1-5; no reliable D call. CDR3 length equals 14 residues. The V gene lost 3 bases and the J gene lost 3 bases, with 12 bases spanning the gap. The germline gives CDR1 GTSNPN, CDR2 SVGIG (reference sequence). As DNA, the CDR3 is TGTGCCTGGAGCGCGTGGGGTTACAATCAGCCCCAGCATTTT. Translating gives CAWSAWGYNQPQHF.

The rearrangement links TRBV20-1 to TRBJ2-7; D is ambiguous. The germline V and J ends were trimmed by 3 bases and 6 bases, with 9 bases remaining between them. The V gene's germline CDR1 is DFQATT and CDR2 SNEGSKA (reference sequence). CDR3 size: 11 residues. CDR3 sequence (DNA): TGCAGTGCTAGGAAGGTCGGCGAGCAGTACTTC. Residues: CSARKVGEQYF.

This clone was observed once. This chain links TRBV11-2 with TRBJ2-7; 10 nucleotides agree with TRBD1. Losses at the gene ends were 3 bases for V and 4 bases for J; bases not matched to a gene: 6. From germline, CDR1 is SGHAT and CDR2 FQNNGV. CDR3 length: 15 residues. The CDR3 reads CASSLRGQGIYEQYF. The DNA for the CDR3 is TGTGCCAGCAGCTTGAGGGGACAGGGGATTTACGAGCAGTACTTC. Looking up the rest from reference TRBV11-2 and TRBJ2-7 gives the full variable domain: EAGVAQSPRYKIIEKRQSVAFWCNPISGHATLYWYQQILGQGPKLLIQFQNNGVVDDSQLPKDRFSAERLKGVDSTLKIQPAKLEDSAVYLCASSLRGQGIYEQYFGPGTRLTVT.

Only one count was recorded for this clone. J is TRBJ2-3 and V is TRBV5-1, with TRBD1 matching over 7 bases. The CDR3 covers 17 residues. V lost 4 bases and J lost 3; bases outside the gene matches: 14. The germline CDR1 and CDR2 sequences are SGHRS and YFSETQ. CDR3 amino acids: CASSPTSGPQGTDTQYF. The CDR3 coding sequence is TGCGCCAGCAGCCCTACTTCCGGGCCACAGGGGACAGATACGCAGTATTTT.

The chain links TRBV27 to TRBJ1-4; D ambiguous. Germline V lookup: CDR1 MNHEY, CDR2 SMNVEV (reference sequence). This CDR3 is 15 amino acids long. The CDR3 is CETRAETATNEKLFF. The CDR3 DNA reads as TGTGAAACGCGGGCCGAGACTGCAACTAATGAAAAACTGTTTTTT.

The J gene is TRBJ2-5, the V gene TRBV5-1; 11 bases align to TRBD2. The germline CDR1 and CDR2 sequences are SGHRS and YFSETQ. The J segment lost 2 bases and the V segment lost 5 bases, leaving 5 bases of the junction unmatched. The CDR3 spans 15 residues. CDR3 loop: CASRITSGGQETQYF. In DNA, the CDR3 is TGCGCCAGCAGAATCACTAGCGGGGGACAAGAGACCCAGTACTTC.

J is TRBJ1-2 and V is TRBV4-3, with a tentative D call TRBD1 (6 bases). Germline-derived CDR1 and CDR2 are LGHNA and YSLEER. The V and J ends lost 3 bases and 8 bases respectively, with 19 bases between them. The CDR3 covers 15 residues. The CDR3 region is CASSQGLGGGEGYTF. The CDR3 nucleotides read TGCGCCAGCAGCCAGGGCCTAGGAGGGGGGGAGGGCTACACCTTC.

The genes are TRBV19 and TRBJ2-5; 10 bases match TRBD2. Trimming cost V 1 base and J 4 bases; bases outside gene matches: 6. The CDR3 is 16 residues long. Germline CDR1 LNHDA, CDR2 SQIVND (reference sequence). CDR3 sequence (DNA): TGTGCCAGTAGTATAGTGAGCGGGGGGGCCCGAGAGACCCAGTACTTC. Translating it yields CASSIVSGGARETQYF.